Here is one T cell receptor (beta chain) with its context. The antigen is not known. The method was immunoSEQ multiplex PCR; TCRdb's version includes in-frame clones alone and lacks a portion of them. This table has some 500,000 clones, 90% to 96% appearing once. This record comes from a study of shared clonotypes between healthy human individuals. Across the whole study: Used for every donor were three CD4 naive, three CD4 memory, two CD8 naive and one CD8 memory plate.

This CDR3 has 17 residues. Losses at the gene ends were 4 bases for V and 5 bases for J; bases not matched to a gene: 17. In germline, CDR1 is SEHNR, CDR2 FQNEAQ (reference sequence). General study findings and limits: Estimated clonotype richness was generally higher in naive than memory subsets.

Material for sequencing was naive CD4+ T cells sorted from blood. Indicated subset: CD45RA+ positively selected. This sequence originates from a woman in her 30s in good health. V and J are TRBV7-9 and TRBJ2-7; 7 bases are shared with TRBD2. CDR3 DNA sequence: TGTGCCAGCAGCTCGGGACTAACGGGGATACCTTCGAACGAGCAGTACTTC. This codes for CASSSGLTGIPSNEQYF.